Listed below are T cell receptor beta chains from one sample, sequenced in a study of blood T cell repertoires in COVID-19. The protocol was immunoSEQ multiplex PCR, while the TCRdb copy is restricted to in-frame clones and leaves out a portion. This sample yields 130,000 to 150,000 clones, of which around 84% are seen a single time; roughly 4.5% belongs to the top ten. Sequencing input: peripheral blood. The source of these receptors is a human donor in a cohort sampled during active COVID-19. Both conserved end residues are part of each CDR3. D genes are given only for firm matches. Clone size, where shown, is once, few, many, or a class for clones that have expanded.

.,TRBV6-5,few,TRBJ1-5,TGTGCCAGCACTCTTCGGACGGGAATTCAGCCCCAGCATTTT,CASTLRTGIQPQHF
TRBD1,TRBV12-5,.,TRBJ2-3,TGTGCTAGTGGTTTATACACAGGGGGCCCCCCAGATACGCAGTATTTT,CASGLYTGGPPDTQYF
.,TRBV11-2,.,TRBJ1-2,TGTGCCAGCAGCTTGGACAGCCATGGCTACACCTTC,CASSLDSHGYTF
.,TRBV21-1,once,TRBJ1-1,TGTGCCAGCAGCAAAGGGGGCCCGAACACTGAAGCTTTCTTT,CASSKGGPNTEAFF
TRBD1,TRBV24-1,.,TRBJ2-5,TGTGCCACCAGTGATTTGTCGGGACAGAGGAAAGAGACCCAGTACTTC,CATSDLSGQRKETQYF
.,TRBV24-1,.,TRBJ2-2,TGTGCCACCAGTGACGTCCACGGGGTACCCGGGGAGCTGTTTTTT,CATSDVHGVPGELFF
.,TRBV5-1,.,TRBJ1-4,TGCGCCAGCAAAAAGGGGGAGGGCAATGAAAAACTGTTTTTT,CASKKGEGNEKLFF
TRBD2,TRBV2,.,TRBJ2-1,TGTGCCAGCAGTGACAGCGGGAGTTACAATGAGCAGTTCTTC,CASSDSGSYNEQFF
.,TRBV7-2,.,TRBJ2-7,TGTGCCAGCAGCTTAATCGCCAGTTCCTACGAGCAGTACTTC,CASSLIASSYEQYF
TRBD2,TRBV10-2,.,TRBJ2-5,TGCGCCAGCAGTGCGGGGGGGAGGGAGACCCAGTACTTC,CASSAGGRETQYF
TRBD2,TRBV5-1,.,TRBJ2-1,TGCGCCAGCAGAGGACTAGCGGGTTTTTACCTGTTCTTC,CASRGLAGFYLFF
TRBD1,TRBV6-5,.,TRBJ1-1,TGTGCCAGCGTCGGACAGGGGATCACTGAAGCTTTCTTT,CASVGQGITEAFF
TRBD2,TRBV4-2,.,TRBJ2-4,TGTGCCAGCAGCCTTAAAGCGGGGGGAGGAGACATTCAGTACTTC,CASSLKAGGGDIQYF
TRBD1,TRBV3-1/TRBV3-2,.,TRBJ1-2,TGTGCCAGCAGCCGGACAGGGGATGGCTACACCTTC,CASSRTGDGYTF
.,TRBV3-1/TRBV3-2,.,TRBJ2-2,TGTGCCAGCAGCCAAGGTCGATCAGCGAACACCGGGGAGCTGTTTTTT,CASSQGRSANTGELFF
TRBD1,TRBV5-6,.,TRBJ2-5,TGTGCCAGCAGACGGACAGGATCAGAGACCCAGTACTTC,CASRRTGSETQYF
TRBD1,TRBV9,.,TRBJ1-5,TGTGCCAGCAGCTCGACAGGGGCCAATCAGCCCCAGCATTTT,CASSSTGANQPQHF
.,TRBV6-5,.,TRBJ1-1,TGTGCCAGCAGCGAGGTCATGAACACTGAAGCTTTCTTT,CASSEVMNTEAFF
TRBD2,TRBV3-1/TRBV3-2,.,TRBJ2-5,TGTGCCAGCAGCCTCCGCCCGGCTAGCGGGTTCTCCAGGGAGACCCAGTACTTC,CASSLRPASGFSRETQYF
TRBD1,TRBV6-5,.,TRBJ2-2,TGTGCCACCACTACGGACAGGGGGCATGGCGGGGAGCTGTTTTTT,CATTTDRGHGGELFF
.,TRBV7-6,.,TRBJ1-3,TGTGCCAGCAGCCGAACCCAACTGGGGCAGGCTGGAAACACCATATATTTT,CASSRTQLGQAGNTIYF
.,TRBV19,.,TRBJ2-3,TGTGCCAGCACAGACCGGAATCAGGGTAGAGATACGCAGTATTTT,CASTDRNQGRDTQYF
TRBD1,TRBV24-1,.,TRBJ2-5,TGTGCCACCAGTGACCCGGGACAGGGGGACCAAGAGACCCAGTACTTC,CATSDPGQGDQETQYF
TRBD1,TRBV28,.,TRBJ2-4,TGTGCCAGCAGTCTGCGCGACTACAGGGGAGAGGGAGCCAAAAACATTCAGTACTTC,CASSLRDYRGEGAKNIQYF
.,TRBV5-1,.,TRBJ2-2,TGCGCCAGCAGAATACAGGGGAACACCGGGGAGCTGTTTTTT,CASRIQGNTGELFF
TRBD1,TRBV28,.,TRBJ2-2,TGTGCCAGCAGCCCCGAACCGGGACAGGGGTATATGTCCGACACCGGGGAGCTGTTTTTT,CASSPEPGQGYMSDTGELFF
.,TRBV9,.,TRBJ2-2,TGTGCCAGCAGCCCAGGGATGGGAACCGGGGAGCTGTTTTTT,CASSPGMGTGELFF
TRBD1,TRBV25-1,.,TRBJ2-6,TGTGCCAGCAGTGGACTGGGGACAGGGGGGTCTGGGGCCAACGTCCTGACTTTC,CASSGLGTGGSGANVLTF
TRBD2,TRBV2,.,TRBJ2-3,TGTGCCAGCAGTGAAGGGACTAGGGCAGATACGCAGTATTTT,CASSEGTRADTQYF
TRBD1,TRBV12-5,.,TRBJ2-3,TGTGCTAGTGGCCGGGACAGGACCACAGATACGCAGTATTTT,CASGRDRTTDTQYF
.,TRBV28,.,TRBJ1-2,TGTGCCAGCAGTACCCCGGAGGGAAACTATGGCTACACCTTC,CASSTPEGNYGYTF
.,TRBV28,.,TRBJ2-3,TGTGCCAGCAATAAGAATAGAGGGCCCTACACAGATACGCAGTATTTT,CASNKNRGPYTDTQYF
.,TRBV29-1,.,TRBJ2-5,TGCAGCGTTGGAGGGGAGACCCAGTACTTC,CSVGGETQYF
TRBD1,TRBV7-9,.,TRBJ1-2,TGTGCCAGCAGCACCCAGAAAAAGGGACAGTCGTATGGCTACACCTTC,CASSTQKKGQSYGYTF
.,TRBV2,.,TRBJ2-7,TGTGCCAGCCAAGTCAGGGTTGGCCACGAGCAGTACTTC,CASQVRVGHEQYF
TRBD1,TRBV6-5,.,TRBJ2-1,TGTGCCAGCAGTCCCGGGACAGGGGCTAATGAGCAGTTCTTC,CASSPGTGANEQFF